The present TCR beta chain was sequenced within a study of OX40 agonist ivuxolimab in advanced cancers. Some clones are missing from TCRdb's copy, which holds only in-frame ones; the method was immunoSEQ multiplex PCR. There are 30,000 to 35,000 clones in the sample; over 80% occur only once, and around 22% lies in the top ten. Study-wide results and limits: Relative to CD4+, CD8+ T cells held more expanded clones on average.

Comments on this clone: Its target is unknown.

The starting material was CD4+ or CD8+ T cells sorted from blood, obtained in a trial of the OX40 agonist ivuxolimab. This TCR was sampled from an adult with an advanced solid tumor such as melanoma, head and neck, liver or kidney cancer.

CDR3 DNA sequence: TGTGCCAGTAGTGTGACTAGCGGGGACACCTCCTACAATGAGCAGTTCTTC. Protein product: CASSVTSGDTSYNEQFF. J is TRBJ2-1 and V is TRBV19; 11 bases are shared with TRBD2. There are 17 residues in the CDR3. Trimming took 5 bases from V and 0 from J; bases not matched to a gene: 6. CDR1 is LNHDA, CDR2 SQIVND, per germline (reference sequence).